Shown below are 10 T cell receptor beta chains from a single sample sequenced in a study of control samples from healthy donors and cancer patients. Data came from immunoSEQ multiplex PCR; TCRdb stores just in-frame clones and leaves some out. The sample comprises roughly 39,000 clones, around 90% of which are singletons, and less than 4.5% rests with the top ten. The specimen sequenced was blood. These TCRs come from a woman aged 45-65 years in good health.

J is TRBJ1-5 and V is TRBV2, with a possible D match to TRBD1 (5 bases). The germline gives CDR1 SNHLY, CDR2 FYNNEI. V shed 6 bases and J shed 1 base, with 10 bases lying between them. This CDR3 is 14 amino acids long. CDR3 coding DNA: TGTGCCAGCAGGCAGGGATTAAGCAATCAGCCCCAGCATTTT. Translated, it gives CASRQGLSNQPQHF. The whole variable domain, filled in from reference TRBV2 and TRBJ1-5, reads EPEVTQTPSHQVTQMGQEVILRCVPISNHLYFYWYRQILGQKVEFLVSFYNNEISEKSEIFDDQFSVERPDGSNFTLKIRSTKLEDSAMYFCASRQGLSNQPQHFGDGTRLSIL.

The V call is TRBV29-1, the J call TRBJ2-3; 7 bases map to TRBD2. The CDR3 consists of 12 residues. Germline V gene lookup returns CDR1 SQVTM and CDR2 ANQGSEA. V shed 6 bases and J 7 bases; nucleotides not matched to a gene: 7. The CDR3 sequence is CSVTGTNHTQYF. The CDR3 coding sequence is TGCAGCGTGACCGGGACTAATCATACGCAGTATTTT.

The chain employs TRBV28 and TRBJ2-3; D is uncertain. The CDR3 totals 16 residues. V lost 3 bases to trimming and J lost 3 bases, with 16 bases between them. Per germline, CDR1 MDHEN and CDR2 SYDVKM. CDR3 nucleotides: TGTGCCAGCAGTTTGGGTGTCGTGGGCCTGACAGATACGCAGTATTTT. It specifies CASSLGVVGLTDTQYF.

V usage is TRBV30 and J usage is TRBJ1-5; no reliable D call. V was clipped by 3 bases and J by 3 bases, with 9 bases between them. The CDR3 has 13 amino acids. Germline CDR1 and CDR2: GTSNPN and SVGIG (reference sequence). The CDR3 coding sequence is TGTGCCTGGAGCCAGAGAAACAATCAGCCCCAGCATTTT. Protein product: CAWSQRNNQPQHF.

The V call is TRBV4-3, the J call TRBJ2-7, with D possibly TRBD1 on 6 matching bases. The CDR3 runs 17 residues. Germline V gene lookup returns CDR1 LGHNA and CDR2 YSLEER. Trimming left V 1 base short and J 0 bases short, with 16 bases between. The CDR3 DNA sequence: TGCGCCAGCAGCCAAGGGGAGACAGGAATCGGCTCCTACGAGCAGTACTTC. It yields the protein CASSQGETGIGSYEQYF.

The CDR3 coding sequence is TGTGCCTGGAGTCCTTCGGACAGGGGGCGCCAGCCCCAGCATTTT. Its protein is CAWSPSDRGRQPQHF. This chain connects TRBV30 to TRBJ1-5; 11 bases fit TRBD1. CDR1 and CDR2 from the germline V gene are GTSNPN and SVGIG (reference sequence). V shed 2 bases and J 7 bases; nucleotides not matched to a gene: 7. CDR3 length: 15 amino acids.

The chain couples TRBV28 to TRBJ1-4; D is ambiguous. Germline CDR1 MDHEN, CDR2 SYDVKM. The CDR3 contains 12 residues. V was cut by 3 bases and J by 7 bases, with 6 bases left in between. The CDR3 DNA sequence: TGTGCCAGCAGTTTGAGCGGTGAAAAACTGTTTTTT. This translates into CASSLSGEKLFF.

This clone has just a few counts. The chain links TRBV9 to TRBJ1-6, with D hard to call. Germline lookup yields CDR1 SGDLS and CDR2 YYNGEE. Trimming left V 4 bases short and J 6 bases short, with 11 bases between. The CDR3 runs to 14 residues. The DNA for the CDR3 is TGTGCCAGCAGCACCCGGGAGTTTAATTCACCCCTCCACTTT. The encoded protein is CASSTREFNSPLHF.

The chain couples TRBV7-2 to TRBJ2-7; D remains ambiguous. Germline assignment: CDR1 SGHTA and CDR2 FQGNSA. The CDR3 extends over 14 amino acids. V shed 3 bases and J shed 1 base, with 10 bases lying between them. The CDR3 loop reads CASSLGGRSYEQYF. The CDR3 DNA reads as TGTGCCAGCAGCTTGGGCGGACGATCCTACGAGCAGTACTTC.

The V call is TRBV7-2, the J call TRBJ1-4; 7 bases line up with TRBD1. The CDR3 runs to 16 residues. Germline V gene lookup returns CDR1 SGHTA and CDR2 FQGNSA. V shed 2 bases and J 4 bases; nucleotides not matched to a gene: 7. The DNA for the CDR3 is TGTGCCAGCAGCTTAACGCCCAGGGACAGTAATGAAAAACTGTTTTTT. Amino acid sequence: CASSLTPRDSNEKLFF.